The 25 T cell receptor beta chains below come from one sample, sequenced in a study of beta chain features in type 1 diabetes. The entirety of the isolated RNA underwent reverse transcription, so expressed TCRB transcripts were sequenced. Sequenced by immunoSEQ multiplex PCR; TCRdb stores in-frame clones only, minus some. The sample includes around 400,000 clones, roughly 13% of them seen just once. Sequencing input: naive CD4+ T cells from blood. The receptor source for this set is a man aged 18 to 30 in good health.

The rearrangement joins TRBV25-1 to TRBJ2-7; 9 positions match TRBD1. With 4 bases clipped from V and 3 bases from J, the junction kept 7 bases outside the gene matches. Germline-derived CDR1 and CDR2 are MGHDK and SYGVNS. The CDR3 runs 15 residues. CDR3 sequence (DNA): TGTGCCAGCAGTGGATCCGGGACAGGGCGCTACGAGCAGTACTTC. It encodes CASSGSGTGRYEQYF.

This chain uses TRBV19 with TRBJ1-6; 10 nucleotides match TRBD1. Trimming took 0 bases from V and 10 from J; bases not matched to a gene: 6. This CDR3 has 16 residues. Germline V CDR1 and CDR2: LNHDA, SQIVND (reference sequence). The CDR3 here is CASSIDGTGVGSPLHF. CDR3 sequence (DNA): TGTGCCAGTAGTATAGATGGGACAGGGGTTGGGTCACCCCTCCACTTT.

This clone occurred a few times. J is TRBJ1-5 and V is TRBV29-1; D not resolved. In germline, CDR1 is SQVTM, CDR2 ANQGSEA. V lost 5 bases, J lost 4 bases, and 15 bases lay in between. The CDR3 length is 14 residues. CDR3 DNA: TGCAGCGTTACCGTTGGGCAGCCAAATCAGCCCCAGCATTTT. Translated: CSVTVGQPNQPQHF. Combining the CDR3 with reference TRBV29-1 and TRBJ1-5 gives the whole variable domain SAVISQKPSRDICQRGTSLTIQCQVDSQVTMMFWYRQQPGQSLTLIATANQGSEATYESGFVIDKFPISRPNLTFSTLTVSNMSPEDSSIYLCSVTVGQPNQPQHFGDGTRLSIL.

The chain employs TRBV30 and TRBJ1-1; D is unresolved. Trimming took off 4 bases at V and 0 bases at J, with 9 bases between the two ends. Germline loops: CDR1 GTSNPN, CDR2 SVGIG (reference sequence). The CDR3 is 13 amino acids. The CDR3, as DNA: TGTGCCTGGACGATTACTTTGAACACTGAAGCTTTCTTT. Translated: CAWTITLNTEAFF. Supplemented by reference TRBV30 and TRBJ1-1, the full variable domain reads SQTIHQWPATLVQPVGSPLSLECTVEGTSNPNLYWYRQAAGRGLQLLFYSVGIGQISSEVPQNLSASRPQDRQFILSSKKLLLSDSGFYLCAWTITLNTEAFFGQGTRLTVV.

The CDR3 loop reads CASSPRVRGSESPQYF. Written as DNA, the CDR3 is TGTGCCAGCTCACCTCGGGTCAGGGGGTCGGAGTCTCCGCAGTACTTC. The genes are TRBV18 and TRBJ2-7; 7 bases map to TRBD1. This CDR3 spans 16 amino acids. Germline CDR1 reads KGHSH; CDR2 reads LQKENI. The V gene end was trimmed by 3 bases and the J gene end by 9 bases; junction bases not matched to a gene: 17.

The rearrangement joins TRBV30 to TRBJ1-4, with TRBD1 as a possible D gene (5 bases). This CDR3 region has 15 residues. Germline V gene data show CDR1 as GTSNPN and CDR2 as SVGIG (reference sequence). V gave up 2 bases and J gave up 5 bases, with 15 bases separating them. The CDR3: CAWSPNPGGNEKLFF. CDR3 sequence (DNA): TGTGCCTGGAGTCCAAACCCCGGGGGGAATGAAAAACTGTTTTTT.

CDR3 amino acids: CASSPSTDTQYF. The CDR3 DNA follows: TGTGCCAGCAGCCCTAGCACAGATACGCAGTATTTT. The rearrangement joins TRBV6-6 to TRBJ2-3; no reliable D call. V was trimmed by 6 bases and J by 0 bases, leaving 4 bases between them. The CDR3 has 12 residues. Per germline, CDR1 MNHNY and CDR2 SVGAGI (reference sequence).

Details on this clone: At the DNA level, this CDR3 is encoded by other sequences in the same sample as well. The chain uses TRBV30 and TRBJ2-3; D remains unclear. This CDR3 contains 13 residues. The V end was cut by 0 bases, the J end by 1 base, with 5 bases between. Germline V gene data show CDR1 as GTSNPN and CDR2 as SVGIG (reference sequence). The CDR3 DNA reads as TGTGCCTGGAGTGTACCGGGCACAGATACGCAGTATTTT. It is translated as CAWSVPGTDTQYF. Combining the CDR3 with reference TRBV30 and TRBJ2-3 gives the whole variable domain SQTIHQWPATLVQPVGSPLSLECTVEGTSNPNLYWYRQAAGRGLQLLFYSVGIGQISSEVPQNLSASRPQDRQFILSSKKLLLSDSGFYLCAWSVPGTDTQYFGPGTRLTVL.

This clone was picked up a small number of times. As DNA, the CDR3 is TGTGCCAGCTCACTAGGACAGGGAGAAGAAAAACTGTTTTTT. It is translated as CASSLGQGEEKLFF. J is TRBJ1-4 and V is TRBV7-9; 8 bases line up with TRBD1. CDR3 length equals 14 residues. V shed 8 bases and J 8 bases; nucleotides not matched to a gene: 10. Germline CDR1 SEHNR, CDR2 FQNEAQ (reference sequence).

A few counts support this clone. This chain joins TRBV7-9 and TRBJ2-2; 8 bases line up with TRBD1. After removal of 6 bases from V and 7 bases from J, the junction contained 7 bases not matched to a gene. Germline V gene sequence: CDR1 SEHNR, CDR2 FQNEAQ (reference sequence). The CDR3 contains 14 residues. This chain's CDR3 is CASRRTGLDGELFF. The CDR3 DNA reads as TGTGCCAGCAGGCGGACAGGGCTAGACGGGGAGCTGTTTTTT.

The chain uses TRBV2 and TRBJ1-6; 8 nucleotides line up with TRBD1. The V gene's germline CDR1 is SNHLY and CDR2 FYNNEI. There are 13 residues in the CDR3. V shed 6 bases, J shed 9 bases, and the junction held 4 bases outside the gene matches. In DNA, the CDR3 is TGTGCCAGCAGGGACAGGGCTGGTTCACCCCTCCACTTT. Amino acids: CASRDRAGSPLHF.

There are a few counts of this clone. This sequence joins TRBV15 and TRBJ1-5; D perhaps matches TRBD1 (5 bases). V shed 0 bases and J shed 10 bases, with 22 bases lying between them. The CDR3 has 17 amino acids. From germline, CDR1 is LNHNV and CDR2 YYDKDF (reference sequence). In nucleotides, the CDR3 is TGTGCCACCAGCAGAGATCTCTCAGGTAGCCTGGGGCTCCCCCAGCATTTT. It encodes CATSRDLSGSLGLPQHF.

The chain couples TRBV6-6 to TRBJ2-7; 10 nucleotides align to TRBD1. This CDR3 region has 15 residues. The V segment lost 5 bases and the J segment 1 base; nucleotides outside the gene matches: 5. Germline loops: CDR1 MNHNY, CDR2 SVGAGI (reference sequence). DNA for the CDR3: TGTGCCAGCAGTCGACAGGGGGCTCTTTCCTACGAGCAGTACTTC. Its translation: CASSRQGALSYEQYF.

CDR3 sequence (DNA): TGTGCCAGCAGCTTACCCTCAGGGGGGTACGGGGAGCTGTTTTTT. The encoded protein is CASSLPSGGYGELFF. The rearrangement joins TRBV11-1 to TRBJ2-2; tentative D call: TRBD1 (7 bases). Trimming took off 2 bases at V and 7 bases at J, with 14 bases between the two ends. The CDR3 sequence is 15 residues long. The germline CDR1 and CDR2 sequences are SGHAT and FQDESV (reference sequence).

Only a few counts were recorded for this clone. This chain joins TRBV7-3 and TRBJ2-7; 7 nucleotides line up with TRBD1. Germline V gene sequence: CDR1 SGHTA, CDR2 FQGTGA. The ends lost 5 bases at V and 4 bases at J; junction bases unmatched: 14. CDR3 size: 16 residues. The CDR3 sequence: CASSIGPGTAFYEQYF. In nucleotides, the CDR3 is TGTGCCAGCAGCATAGGACCCGGGACAGCTTTTTACGAGCAGTACTTC.

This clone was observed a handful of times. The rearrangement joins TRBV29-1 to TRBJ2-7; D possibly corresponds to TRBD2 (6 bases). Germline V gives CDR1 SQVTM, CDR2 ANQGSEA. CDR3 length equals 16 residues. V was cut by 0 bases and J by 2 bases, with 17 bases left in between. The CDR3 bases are TGCAGCGTTGAAGATTCGGAGGTGGGAGGAACCTACGAGCAGTACTTC. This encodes CSVEDSEVGGTYEQYF.

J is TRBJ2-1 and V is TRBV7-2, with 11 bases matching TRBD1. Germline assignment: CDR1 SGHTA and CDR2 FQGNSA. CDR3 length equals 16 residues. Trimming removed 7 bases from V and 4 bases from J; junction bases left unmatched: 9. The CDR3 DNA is TGTGCCAGCACCGGACAGGGGGCGCAATCATACAATGAGCAGTTCTTC. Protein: CASTGQGAQSYNEQFF. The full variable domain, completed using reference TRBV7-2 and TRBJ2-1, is GAGVSQSPSNKVTEKGKDVELRCDPISGHTALYWYRQSLGQGLEFLIYFQGNSAPDKSGLPSDRFSAERTGGSVSTLTIQRTQQEDSAVYLCASTGQGAQSYNEQFFGPGTRLTVL.

The CDR3 coding sequence is TGTGCCTGGGGCGCGACAGGGGGAACGGGAACTGAAGCTTTCTTT. Encoded protein: CAWGATGGTGTEAFF. V and J are TRBV30 and TRBJ1-1, with 9 bases fitting TRBD1. The CDR3 is 15 amino acids. Germline V CDR1 and CDR2: GTSNPN, SVGIG (reference sequence). J was trimmed by 5 bases and V by 5 bases; bases with no gene match: 12.

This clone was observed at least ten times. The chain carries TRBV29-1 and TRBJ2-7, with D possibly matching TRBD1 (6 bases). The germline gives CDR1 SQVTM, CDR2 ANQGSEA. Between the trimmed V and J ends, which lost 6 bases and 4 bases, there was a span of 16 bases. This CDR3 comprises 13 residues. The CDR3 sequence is CSVLQGVGYEQYF. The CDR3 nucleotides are TGCAGCGTCTTACAGGGTGTGGGGTACGAGCAGTACTTC.

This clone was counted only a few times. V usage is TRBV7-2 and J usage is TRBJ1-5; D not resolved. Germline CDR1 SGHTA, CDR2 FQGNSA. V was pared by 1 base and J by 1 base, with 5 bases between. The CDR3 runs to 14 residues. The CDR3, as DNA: TGTGCCAGCAGCTTAGAGAGAAGCAATCAGCCCCAGCATTTT. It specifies CASSLERSNQPQHF.

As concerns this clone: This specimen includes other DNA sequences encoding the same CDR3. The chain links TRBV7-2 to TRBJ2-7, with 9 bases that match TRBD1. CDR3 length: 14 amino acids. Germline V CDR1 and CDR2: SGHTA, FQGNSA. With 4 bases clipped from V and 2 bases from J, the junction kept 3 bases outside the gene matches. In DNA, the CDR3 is TGTGCCAGCAGCTCCGGGACAGGGCCCTACGAGCAGTACTTC. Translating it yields CASSSGTGPYEQYF. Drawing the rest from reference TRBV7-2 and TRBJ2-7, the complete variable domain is GAGVSQSPSNKVTEKGKDVELRCDPISGHTALYWYRQSLGQGLEFLIYFQGNSAPDKSGLPSDRFSAERTGGSVSTLTIQRTQQEDSAVYLCASSSGTGPYEQYFGPGTRLTVT.

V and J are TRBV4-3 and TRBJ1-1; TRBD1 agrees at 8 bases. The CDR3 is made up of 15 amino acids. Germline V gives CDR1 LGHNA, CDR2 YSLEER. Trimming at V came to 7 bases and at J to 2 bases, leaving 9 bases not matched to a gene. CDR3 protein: CASMPGTGFNTEAFF. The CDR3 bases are TGCGCCAGCATGCCCGGGACAGGATTTAACACTGAAGCTTTCTTT.

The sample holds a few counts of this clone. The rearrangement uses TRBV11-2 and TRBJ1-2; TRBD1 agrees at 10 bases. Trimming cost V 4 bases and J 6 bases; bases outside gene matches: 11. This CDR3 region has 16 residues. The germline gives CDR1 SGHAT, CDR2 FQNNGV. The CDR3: CASSSRGGQGVDGYTF. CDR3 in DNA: TGTGCCAGCAGCTCGAGGGGTGGACAGGGGGTAGATGGCTACACCTTC.

The CDR3, as DNA: TGCGCCAGCAGCTTGGCGTCTCGAGAGACCCAGTACTTC. Translating gives CASSLASRETQYF. V usage is TRBV5-1 and J usage is TRBJ2-5; D gene uncertain. The germline V and J ends were trimmed by 0 bases and 4 bases, with 7 bases remaining between them. Germline V gives CDR1 SGHRS, CDR2 YFSETQ. The CDR3 has 13 amino acids. Full variable domain (outside the CDR3, taken from reference TRBV5-1 and TRBJ2-5): KAGVTQTPRYLIKTRGQQVTLSCSPISGHRSVSWYQQTPGQGLQFLFEYFSETQRNKGNFPGRFSGRQFSNSRSEMNVSTLELGDSALYLCASSLASRETQYFGPGTRLLVL.

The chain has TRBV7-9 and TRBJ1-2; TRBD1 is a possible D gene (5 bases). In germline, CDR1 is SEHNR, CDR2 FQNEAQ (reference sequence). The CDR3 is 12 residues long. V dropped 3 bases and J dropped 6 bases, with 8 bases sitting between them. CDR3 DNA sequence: TGTGCCAGCAGCTTCGGGGGGGATGGCTACACCTTC. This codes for CASSFGGDGYTF.